The 13 T cell receptor beta chains listed next were all sequenced from one sample in a study of T cell changes during pregnancy in multiple sclerosis. Clones were read by immunoSEQ multiplex PCR, and TCRdb kept only the in-frame ones, dropping some. The sample lists around 45,000 clones; roughly 92% were seen once. Specimen: CD4+ T cells from peripheral blood mononuclear cells, collected in the third trimester of pregnancy. The receptors were gathered from a female donor with multiple sclerosis, enrolled in a pregnancy study.

CDR3: CASSSPQETQYF. For the CDR3, the DNA is TGTGCCAGCAGCAGCCCTCAAGAGACCCAGTACTTC. The J gene is TRBJ2-5, the V gene TRBV5-4; the D is unclear. Trimming removed 4 bases from V and 2 bases from J, with 6 bases in between. Germline V CDR1 and CDR2: SGHNT, YYREEE (reference sequence). This CDR3 comprises 12 residues.

The rearrangement joins TRBV6-5 to TRBJ1-3, with 8 positions matching TRBD1. CDR1 is MNHEY and CDR2 is SVGAGI in the germline V gene. This CDR3 has 15 residues. V gave up 7 bases and J gave up 0 bases; unmatched junction bases: 5. The CDR3 is CASNGQGTSGNTIYF. Here the CDR3 DNA reads TGTGCCAGCAATGGACAGGGAACCTCTGGAAACACCATATATTTT.

This clone was seen more than once but under ten times. V and J are TRBV19 and TRBJ1-1; the D is unclear. CDR1 is LNHDA and CDR2 is SQIVND in the germline V gene (reference sequence). The CDR3 is 15 amino acids. The germline V and J ends were trimmed by 1 base and 5 bases, with 14 bases remaining between them. In DNA form, the CDR3 reads TGTGCCAGTAGTATAGTAAGTTCGGGTGGGACTGAAGCTTTCTTT. Encoded protein: CASSIVSSGGTEAFF.

The V call is TRBV5-5, the J call TRBJ2-7; D may be TRBD1 (6 bases). V was shortened by 2 bases and J by 6 bases, with 21 bases between the two germline ends. CDR1 is SGHKS, CDR2 YYEKEE, per germline (reference sequence). The CDR3 has 16 residues. In DNA, the CDR3 is TGTGCCAGCAGCTTAACCGGGACATCGTTTTTAGGCGAGCAGTACTTC. Its protein product is CASSLTGTSFLGEQYF.

The chain has TRBV27 and TRBJ2-1, with 12 bases matching TRBD2. The CDR3 totals 19 residues. V shed 1 base and J 9 bases; nucleotides not matched to a gene: 16. Germline V gene data show CDR1 as MNHEY and CDR2 as SMNVEV (reference sequence). The CDR3 DNA follows: TGTGCCAGCAGTTTATTACCCCTCTCGACTAGCGGGAGTCCGACTGAGCAGTTCTTC. Encoded protein: CASSLLPLSTSGSPTEQFF.

The rearrangement links TRBV18 to TRBJ2-5, with D perhaps TRBD2 (6 bases). Trimming took off 2 bases at V and 6 bases at J, with 19 bases between the two ends. CDR3 size: 16 residues. The germline V gene encodes CDR1 KGHSH and CDR2 LQKENI. The CDR3 sequence is CASSPTPSAGRQTQYF. The CDR3, as DNA: TGTGCCAGCTCACCAACTCCTAGCGCGGGACGACAGACCCAGTACTTC. The full variable domain, in which reference TRBV18 and TRBJ2-5 provide the parts outside the CDR3, is NAGVMQNPRHLVRRRGQEARLRCSPMKGHSHVYWYRQLPEEGLKFMVYLQKENIIDESGMPKERFSAEFPKEGPSILRIQQVVRGDSAAYFCASSPTPSAGRQTQYFGPGTRLLVL.

This clone was counted only a few times. The rearrangement joins TRBV19 to TRBJ2-3; 8 nucleotides match TRBD1. The CDR3 is 16 residues long. V was pared by 5 bases and J by 0 bases, with 7 bases of the junction left unmatched. Germline assignment: CDR1 LNHDA and CDR2 SQIVND (reference sequence). CDR3 sequence: CASSVIGTGSTDTQYF. The CDR3 DNA is TGTGCCAGTAGTGTAATCGGGACAGGAAGCACAGATACGCAGTATTTT.

The J gene is TRBJ2-5, the V gene TRBV5-1; 14 nucleotides agree with TRBD2. This CDR3 has 16 amino acids. In germline, CDR1 is SGHRS, CDR2 YFSETQ. The J segment lost 5 bases and the V segment lost 3 bases, leaving 6 bases of the junction unmatched. The CDR3 bases are TGCGCCAGCAGCTCGGGACTAGCGGGAGATTGGGAGACCCAGTACTTC. Amino acid sequence: CASSSGLAGDWETQYF.

This chain connects TRBV7-2 to TRBJ2-1; tentative D call: TRBD1 (6 bases). The CDR3 length is 13 residues. Deletions cut 5 bases from V and 4 bases from J, with 9 bases between. Germline-derived CDR1 and CDR2 are SGHTA and FQGNSA. CDR3 DNA: TGTGCCAGCAGCCCCGGACAGTACAATGAGCAGTTCTTC. Translated, it gives CASSPGQYNEQFF. The variable domain in full, with the rest retrieved from reference TRBV7-2 and TRBJ2-1, is GAGVSQSPSNKVTEKGKDVELRCDPISGHTALYWYRQSLGQGLEFLIYFQGNSAPDKSGLPSDRFSAERTGGSVSTLTIQRTQQEDSAVYLCASSPGQYNEQFFGPGTRLTVL.

The chain carries TRBV2 and TRBJ1-4, with D possibly being TRBD1 (6 bases). CDR3 length: 15 residues. Per germline, CDR1 SNHLY and CDR2 FYNNEI. V shed 8 bases and J shed 0 bases, with 13 bases lying between them. The DNA of the CDR3 is TGTGCCAGCCGCCCTTACAGGGCAACTAATGAAAAACTGTTTTTT. Protein product: CASRPYRATNEKLFF.

The CDR3 loop reads CASSEQGARGNQPQHF. CDR3 sequence (DNA): TGTGCCAGCAGTGAGCAGGGGGCGCGTGGCAATCAGCCCCAGCATTTT. The chain joins TRBV6-1 to TRBJ1-5; 8 positions match TRBD1. The germline gives CDR1 MNHNS, CDR2 SASEGT. The CDR3 is 16 amino acids. V lost 3 bases to trimming and J lost 2 bases; unmatched junction nucleotides: 6.

The J gene is TRBJ2-3, the V gene TRBV27; D possibly corresponds to TRBD1 (5 bases). V was clipped by 2 bases and J by 5 bases, with 8 bases between them. The CDR3 is made up of 13 amino acids. From germline, CDR1 is MNHEY and CDR2 SMNVEV (reference sequence). The DNA of the CDR3 is TGTGCCAGCAGTTTAAATCAGGGAGATACGCAGTATTTT. Its protein product is CASSLNQGDTQYF.

The rearrangement links TRBV27 to TRBJ1-5; D is uncertain. V lost 8 bases, J lost 7 bases, and 12 bases lay in between. CDR3 size: 12 residues. Germline V lookup: CDR1 MNHEY, CDR2 SMNVEV (reference sequence). CDR3 sequence: CASLEPRQPQHF. CDR3 DNA: TGTGCCAGCCTTGAGCCCCGACAGCCCCAGCATTTT.